This T cell receptor beta chain was sequenced for a study of cytomegalovirus exposure and HLA in healthy donors. Overall study findings and caveats: Donors were assumed by presence/absence analyses to have roughly uniform sequencing depth. Upon later analysis, TCR association rates were observed to vary by HLA locus, being highest for DRB1 and lowest for HLA-C.

Use of 60 Vbeta and 13 Jbeta primers characterized the PCR. Sequencing used immunoSEQ multiplex PCR; TCRdb keeps in-frame clones, though not all of them. The table records more than 100,000 clones, approximately 77% of them present only once. As regards this clone: Its antigen is still unknown.

With 10 bases removed from V and 0 bases from J, the gap between germline ends came to 4 bases. This CDR3 region has 12 residues. Germline-derived CDR1 and CDR2 are MNHEY and SMNVEV (reference sequence). The material sequenced was PBMCs. The rearrangement uses TRBV27 and TRBJ2-6; D ambiguous. The TCR originated in a woman aged 40 to 50 in good health and CMV-seronegative. In DNA, the CDR3 is TGTGCCACCCACTCTGGGGCCAACGTCCTGACTTTC. Translation: CATHSGANVLTF.